Given below is one TCR beta chain in context. Its antigen remains unidentified. Time point of the sample: week 47, end of study. Vaccine doses each comprised 300 ug of mutant IDH1 20-mer peptide, with topical imiquimod. The sample comes from a study of a mutant IDH1 vaccine in newly diagnosed glioma. Sequencing used immunoSEQ multiplex PCR; TCRdb keeps in-frame clones, though not all of them. Of 30,000 to 40,000 clones listed, approximately 92% are singletons. Trimming removed 5 bases from V and 9 bases from J; junction bases left unmatched: 11. Germline V gene data show CDR1 as MNHEY and CDR2 as SVGAGI. The CDR3 sequence is 15 residues long.

This specimen was PBMCs, taken from a glioma patient whose treatment included an IDH1 peptide vaccine. The receptor was derived from a woman between 40 and 55 years old with glioma. The V and J genes are TRBV6-5 and TRBJ2-1, with TRBD2 matching over 9 bases. CDR3 amino acids: CASSQGRGGRGEQFF. The CDR3 DNA is TGTGCCAGCAGTCAGGGGCGGGGGGGCCGGGGTGAGCAGTTCTTC.